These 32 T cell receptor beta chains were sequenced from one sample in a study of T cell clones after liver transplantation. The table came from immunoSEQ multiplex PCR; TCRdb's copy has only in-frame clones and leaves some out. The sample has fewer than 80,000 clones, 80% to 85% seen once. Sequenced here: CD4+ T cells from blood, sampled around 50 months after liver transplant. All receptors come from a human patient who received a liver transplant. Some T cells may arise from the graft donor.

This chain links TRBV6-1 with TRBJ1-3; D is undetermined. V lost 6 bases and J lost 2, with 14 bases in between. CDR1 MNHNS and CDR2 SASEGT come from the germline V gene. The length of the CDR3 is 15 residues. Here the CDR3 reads CASRTVVGAGNTIYF. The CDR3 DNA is TGTGCCAGCAGGACCGTGGTTGGAGCTGGAAACACCATATATTTT.

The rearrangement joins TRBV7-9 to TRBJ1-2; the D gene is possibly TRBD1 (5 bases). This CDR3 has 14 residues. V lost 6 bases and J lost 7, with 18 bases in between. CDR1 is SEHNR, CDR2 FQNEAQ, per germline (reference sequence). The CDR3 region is CASRKNEGARGYTF. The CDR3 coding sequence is TGTGCCAGCAGAAAGAACGAAGGGGCGCGTGGCTACACCTTC.

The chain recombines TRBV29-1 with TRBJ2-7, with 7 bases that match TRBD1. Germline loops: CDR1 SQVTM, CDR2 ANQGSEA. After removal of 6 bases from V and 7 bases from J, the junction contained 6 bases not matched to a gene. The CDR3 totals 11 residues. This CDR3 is CSVVQGREQYF. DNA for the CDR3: TGCAGCGTCGTACAGGGGAGAGAGCAGTACTTC.

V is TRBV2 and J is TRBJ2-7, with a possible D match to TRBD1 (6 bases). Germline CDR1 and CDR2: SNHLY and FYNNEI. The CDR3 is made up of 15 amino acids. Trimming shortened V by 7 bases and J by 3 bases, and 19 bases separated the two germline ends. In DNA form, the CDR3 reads TGTGCCAGCAAAGACGGACAGATTAACTTCTACGAGCAGTACTTC. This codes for CASKDGQINFYEQYF. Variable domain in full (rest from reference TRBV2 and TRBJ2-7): EPEVTQTPSHQVTQMGQEVILRCVPISNHLYFYWYRQILGQKVEFLVSFYNNEISEKSEIFDDQFSVERPDGSNFTLKIRSTKLEDSAMYFCASKDGQINFYEQYFGPGTRLTVT.

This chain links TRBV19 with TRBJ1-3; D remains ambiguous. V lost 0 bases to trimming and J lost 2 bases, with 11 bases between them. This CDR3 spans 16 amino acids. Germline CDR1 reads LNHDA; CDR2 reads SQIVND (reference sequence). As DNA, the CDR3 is TGTGCCAGTAGTATAGAGGCTGCACTGACTGGAAACACCATATATTTT. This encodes CASSIEAALTGNTIYF.

The CDR3 DNA follows: TGTGCCAGCAGTTCCCCATCGGGGAGTTTGCCCGAGCAGTACTTC. Amino acids: CASSSPSGSLPEQYF. This sequence joins TRBV28 and TRBJ2-7; D is perhaps TRBD2 (5 bases). CDR3 length equals 15 residues. CDR1 is MDHEN, CDR2 SYDVKM, per germline. Trimming removed 4 bases at V and 6 bases at J, with 19 bases between. The full variable domain, completed using reference TRBV28 and TRBJ2-7, is DVKVTQSSRYLVKRTGEKVFLECVQDMDHENMFWYRQDPGLGLRLIYFSYDVKMKEKGDIPEGYSVSREKKERFSLILESASTNQTSMYLCASSSPSGSLPEQYFGPGTRLTVT.

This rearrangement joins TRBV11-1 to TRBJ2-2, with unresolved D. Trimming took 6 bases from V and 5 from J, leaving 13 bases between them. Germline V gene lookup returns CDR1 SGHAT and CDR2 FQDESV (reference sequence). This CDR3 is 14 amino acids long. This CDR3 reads CASSIRLGTGELFF. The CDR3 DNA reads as TGTGCCAGCAGTATAAGACTTGGTACCGGGGAGCTGTTTTTT.

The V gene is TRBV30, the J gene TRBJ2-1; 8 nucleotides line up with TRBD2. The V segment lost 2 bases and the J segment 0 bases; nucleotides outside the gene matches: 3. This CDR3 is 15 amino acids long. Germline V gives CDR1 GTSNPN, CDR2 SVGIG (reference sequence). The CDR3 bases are TGTGCCTGGAGTCCGGGAGGGGGCTCCTACAATGAGCAGTTCTTC. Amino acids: CAWSPGGGSYNEQFF. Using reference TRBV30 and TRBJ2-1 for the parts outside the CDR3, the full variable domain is SQTIHQWPATLVQPVGSPLSLECTVEGTSNPNLYWYRQAAGRGLQLLFYSVGIGQISSEVPQNLSASRPQDRQFILSSKKLLLSDSGFYLCAWSPGGGSYNEQFFGPGTRLTVL.

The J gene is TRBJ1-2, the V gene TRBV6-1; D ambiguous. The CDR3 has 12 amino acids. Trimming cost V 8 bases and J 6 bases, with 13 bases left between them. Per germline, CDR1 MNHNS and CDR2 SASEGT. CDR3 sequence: CASLVGPHGYTF. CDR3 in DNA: TGTGCCAGCCTGGTCGGGCCCCATGGCTACACCTTC.

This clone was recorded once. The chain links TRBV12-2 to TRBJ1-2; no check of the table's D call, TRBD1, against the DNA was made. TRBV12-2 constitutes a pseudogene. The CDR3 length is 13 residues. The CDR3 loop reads CASRGGAFYGYTF. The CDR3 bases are TGTGCAAGTCGAGGGGGCGCATTTTATGGCTACACCTTC.

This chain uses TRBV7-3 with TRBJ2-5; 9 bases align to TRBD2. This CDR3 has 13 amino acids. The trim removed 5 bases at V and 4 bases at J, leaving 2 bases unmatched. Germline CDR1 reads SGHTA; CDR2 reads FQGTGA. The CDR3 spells CASSGTSRETQYF. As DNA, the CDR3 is TGTGCCAGCAGCGGGACTAGCCGAGAGACCCAGTACTTC. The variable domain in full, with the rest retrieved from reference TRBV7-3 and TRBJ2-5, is GAGVSQTPSNKVTEKGKYVELRCDPISGHTALYWYRQSLGQGPEFLIYFQGTGAADDSGLPNDRFFAVRPEGSVSTLKIQRTERGDSAVYLCASSGTSRETQYFGPGTRLLVL.

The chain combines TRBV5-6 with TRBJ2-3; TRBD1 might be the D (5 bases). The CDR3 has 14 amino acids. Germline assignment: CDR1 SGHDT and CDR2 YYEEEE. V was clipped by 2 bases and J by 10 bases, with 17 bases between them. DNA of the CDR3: TGTGCCAGCAGCTTTGGGGCAGCCCCGGGTTCGCAGTATTTT. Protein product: CASSFGAAPGSQYF.

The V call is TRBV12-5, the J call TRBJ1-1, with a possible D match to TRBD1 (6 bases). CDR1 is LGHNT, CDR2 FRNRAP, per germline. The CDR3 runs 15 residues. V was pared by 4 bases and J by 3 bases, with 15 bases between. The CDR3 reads CASGSNRQAYTEAFF. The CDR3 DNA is TGTGCTAGTGGTTCCAACCGACAGGCCTACACTGAAGCTTTCTTT.

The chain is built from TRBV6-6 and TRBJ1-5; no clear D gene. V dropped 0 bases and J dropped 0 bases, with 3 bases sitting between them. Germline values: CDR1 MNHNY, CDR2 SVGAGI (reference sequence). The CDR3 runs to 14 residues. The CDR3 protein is CASSYSFSNQPQHF. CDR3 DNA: TGTGCCAGCAGTTACTCGTTTAGCAATCAGCCCCAGCATTTT.

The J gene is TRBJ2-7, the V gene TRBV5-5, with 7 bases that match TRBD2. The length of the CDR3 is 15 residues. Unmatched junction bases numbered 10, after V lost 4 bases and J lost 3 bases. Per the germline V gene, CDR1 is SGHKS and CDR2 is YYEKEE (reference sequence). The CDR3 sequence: CASSPQPWGGYEQYF. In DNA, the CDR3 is TGTGCCAGCAGCCCACAACCATGGGGGGGCTACGAGCAGTACTTC.

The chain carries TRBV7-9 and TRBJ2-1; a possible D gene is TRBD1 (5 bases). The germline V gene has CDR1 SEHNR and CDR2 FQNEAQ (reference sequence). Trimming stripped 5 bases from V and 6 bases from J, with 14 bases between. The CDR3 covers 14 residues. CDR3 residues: CASSTGWQGNEQFF. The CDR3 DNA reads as TGTGCCAGCAGCACCGGCTGGCAGGGCAATGAGCAGTTCTTC. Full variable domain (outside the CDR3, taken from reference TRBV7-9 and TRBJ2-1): DTGVSQNPRHKITKRGQNVTFRCDPISEHNRLYWYRQTLGQGPEFLTYFQNEAQLEKSRLLSDRFSAERPKGSFSTLEIQRTEQGDSAMYLCASSTGWQGNEQFFGPGTRLTVL.

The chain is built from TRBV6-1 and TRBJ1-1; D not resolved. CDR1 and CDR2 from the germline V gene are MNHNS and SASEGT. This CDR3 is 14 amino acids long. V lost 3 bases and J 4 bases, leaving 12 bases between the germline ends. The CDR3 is CASSDGRGFTEAFF. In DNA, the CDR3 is TGTGCCAGCAGTGATGGACGGGGATTCACTGAAGCTTTCTTT.

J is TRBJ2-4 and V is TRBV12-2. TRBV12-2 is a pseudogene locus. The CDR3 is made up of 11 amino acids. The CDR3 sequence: CASRWENIQYF. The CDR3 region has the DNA TGTGCAAGTCGCTGGGAAAACATTCAGTACTTC.

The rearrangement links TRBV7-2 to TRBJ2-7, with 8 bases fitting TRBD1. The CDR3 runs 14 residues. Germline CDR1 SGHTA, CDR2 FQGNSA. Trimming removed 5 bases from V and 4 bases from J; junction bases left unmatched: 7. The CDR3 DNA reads TGTGCCAGCAGCCGAGACAGGGGCGGTTACGAGCAGTACTTC. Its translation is CASSRDRGGYEQYF.

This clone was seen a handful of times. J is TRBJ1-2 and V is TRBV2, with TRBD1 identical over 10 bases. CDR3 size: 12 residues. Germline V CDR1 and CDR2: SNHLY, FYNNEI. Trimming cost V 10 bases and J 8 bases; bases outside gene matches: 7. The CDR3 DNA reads TGTGCCACCTCCCCGGACAGGGGGGGCTACACCTTC. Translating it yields CATSPDRGGYTF.

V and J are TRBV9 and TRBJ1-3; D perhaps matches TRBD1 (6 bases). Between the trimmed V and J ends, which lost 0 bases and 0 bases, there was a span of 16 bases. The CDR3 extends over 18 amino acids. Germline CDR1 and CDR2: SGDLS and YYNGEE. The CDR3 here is CASSVDGGGTASGNTIYF. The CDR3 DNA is TGTGCCAGCAGCGTAGACGGAGGGGGAACGGCCTCTGGAAACACCATATATTTT.

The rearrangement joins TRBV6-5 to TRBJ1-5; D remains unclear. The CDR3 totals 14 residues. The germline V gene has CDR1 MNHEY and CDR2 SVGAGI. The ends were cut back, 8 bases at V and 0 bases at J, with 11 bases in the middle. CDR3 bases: TGTGCCAGCCGTCTGGCAGGTAGCAATCAGCCCCAGCATTTT. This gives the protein CASRLAGSNQPQHF.

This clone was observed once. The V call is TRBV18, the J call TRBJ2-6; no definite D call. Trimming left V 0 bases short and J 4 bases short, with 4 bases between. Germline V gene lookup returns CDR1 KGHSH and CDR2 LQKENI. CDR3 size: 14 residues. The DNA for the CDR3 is TGTGCCAGCTCACCACCGCACGGGGCCAACGTCCTGACTTTC. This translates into CASSPPHGANVLTF.

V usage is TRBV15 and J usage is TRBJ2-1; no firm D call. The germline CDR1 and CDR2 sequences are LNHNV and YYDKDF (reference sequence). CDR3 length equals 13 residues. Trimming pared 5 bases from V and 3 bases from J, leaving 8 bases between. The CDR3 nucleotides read TGTGCCACCAGCGCAACCGGCTACAATGAGCAGTTCTTC. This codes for CATSATGYNEQFF.

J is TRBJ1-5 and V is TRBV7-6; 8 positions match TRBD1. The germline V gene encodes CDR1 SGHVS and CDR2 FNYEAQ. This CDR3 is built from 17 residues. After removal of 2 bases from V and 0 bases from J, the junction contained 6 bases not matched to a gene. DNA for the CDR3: TGTGCCAGCAGCTTAACTCCACAGGGGGTTAGCAATCAGCCCCAGCATTTT. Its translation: CASSLTPQGVSNQPQHF.

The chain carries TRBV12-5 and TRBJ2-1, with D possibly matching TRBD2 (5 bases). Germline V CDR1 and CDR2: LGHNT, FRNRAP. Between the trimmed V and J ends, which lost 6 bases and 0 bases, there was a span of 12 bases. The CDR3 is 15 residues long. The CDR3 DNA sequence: TGTGCTAGTGGCAAAGACTACACCTCCTACAATGAGCAGTTCTTC. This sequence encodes CASGKDYTSYNEQFF.

The CDR3 DNA is TGTGCCAGCAGCCCGGGTCGAACCGGGGAGCTGTTTTTT. Translated: CASSPGRTGELFF. This rearrangement joins TRBV11-3 to TRBJ2-2; D is unclear. V shed 5 bases and J shed 5 bases, with 9 bases lying between them. CDR3 length equals 13 residues. Per germline, CDR1 SGHNT and CDR2 YENEEA.

The CDR3 sequence is CASSGDTIWTEAFF. DNA of the CDR3: TGTGCCAGCAGTGGGGACACTATTTGGACTGAAGCTTTCTTT. This chain links TRBV2 with TRBJ1-1; D is possibly TRBD1 (6 bases). The V gene lost 4 bases and the J gene lost 5 bases, with 14 bases spanning the gap. This CDR3 spans 14 amino acids. Germline V lookup: CDR1 SNHLY, CDR2 FYNNEI.

The DNA for the CDR3 is TGTGCCAGCAGCTTCTTAGGGGTGGTCTCTGGAAACACCATATATTTT. Translating gives CASSFLGVVSGNTIYF. The chain employs TRBV7-9 and TRBJ1-3; TRBD1 is a possible D gene (5 bases). CDR3 size: 16 residues. Trimming left V 3 bases short and J 0 bases short, with 12 bases between. Germline V CDR1 and CDR2: SEHNR, FQNEAQ (reference sequence).

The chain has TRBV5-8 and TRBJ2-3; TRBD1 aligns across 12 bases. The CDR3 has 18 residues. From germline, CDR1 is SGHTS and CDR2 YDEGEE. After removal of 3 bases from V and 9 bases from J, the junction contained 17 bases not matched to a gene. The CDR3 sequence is CASSWPGTGGAESWTQYF. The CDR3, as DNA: TGTGCCAGCAGCTGGCCCGGGACAGGGGGCGCGGAGTCATGGACGCAGTATTTT.

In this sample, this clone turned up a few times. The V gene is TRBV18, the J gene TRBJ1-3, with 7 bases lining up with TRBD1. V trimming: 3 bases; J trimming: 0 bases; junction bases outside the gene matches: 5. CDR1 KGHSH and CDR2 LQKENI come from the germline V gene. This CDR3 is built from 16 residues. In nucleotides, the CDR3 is TGTGCCAGCTCACCTAGGGGACAGAGCTCTGGAAACACCATATATTTT. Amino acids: CASSPRGQSSGNTIYF.

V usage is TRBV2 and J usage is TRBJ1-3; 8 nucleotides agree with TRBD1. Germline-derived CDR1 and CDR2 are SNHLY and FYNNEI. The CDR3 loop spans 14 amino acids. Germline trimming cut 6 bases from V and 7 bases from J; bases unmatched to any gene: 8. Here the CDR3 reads CASSVDRGRNTIYF. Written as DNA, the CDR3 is TGTGCCAGCAGCGTCGACAGGGGAAGGAACACCATATATTTT.